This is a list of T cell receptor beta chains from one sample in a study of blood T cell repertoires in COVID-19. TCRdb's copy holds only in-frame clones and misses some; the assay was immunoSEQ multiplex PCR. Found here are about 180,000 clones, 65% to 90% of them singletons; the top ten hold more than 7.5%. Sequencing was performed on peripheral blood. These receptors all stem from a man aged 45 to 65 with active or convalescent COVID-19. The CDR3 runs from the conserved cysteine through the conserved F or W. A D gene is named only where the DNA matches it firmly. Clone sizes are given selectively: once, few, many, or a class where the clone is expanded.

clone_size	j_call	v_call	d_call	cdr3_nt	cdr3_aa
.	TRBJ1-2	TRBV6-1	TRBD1	TGTGCCAGCAGCACAGGGGGCGCCGCCTTTCACTACACCTTC	CASSTGGAAFHYTF
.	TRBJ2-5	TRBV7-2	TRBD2	TGTGCCAGCAGCCGTTCCCGTAGCGGGGGGGAGGGAGAGACCCAGTACTTC	CASSRSRSGGEGETQYF
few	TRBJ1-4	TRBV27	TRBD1	TGTGCCAGCAGTCCAAGAGGACAGGGGTTTGGAAAACTGTTTTTT	CASSPRGQGFGKLFF
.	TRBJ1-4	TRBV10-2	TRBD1	TGCGCCAGCAAACCAGGACAGGGGCAAGAAAAACTGTTTTTT	CASKPGQGQEKLFF
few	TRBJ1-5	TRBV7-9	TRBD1	TGTGCCAGCAGCTCGACAGGGGCCGCTTTGGTGCCCCAGCATTTT	CASSSTGAALVPQHF
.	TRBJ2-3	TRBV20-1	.	TGCAGTGCCGAGGAGGGGGATACGCAGTATTTT	CSAEEGDTQYF
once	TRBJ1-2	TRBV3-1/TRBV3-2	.	TGTGCCAGCAGCCAAGAATTGAACAGCTTCATGGGTGGCTACACCTTC	CASSQELNSFMGGYTF
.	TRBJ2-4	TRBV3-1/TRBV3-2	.	TGTGCCAGCAGCCACACTGATGTAGCCAAAAACATTCAGTACTTC	CASSHTDVAKNIQYF
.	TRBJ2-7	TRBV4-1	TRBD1	TGCGCCAGCAGCCCACGGCGACAGGGGGCTGGCGAGCAGTACTTC	CASSPRRQGAGEQYF
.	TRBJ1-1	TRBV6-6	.	TGTGCCAGCAGTAACAGGGCTGGTGAAGCTTTCTTT	CASSNRAGEAFF
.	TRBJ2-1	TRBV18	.	TGTGCCAGCTCACCCCGCAGACAGTACAATGAGCAGTTCTTC	CASSPRRQYNEQFF